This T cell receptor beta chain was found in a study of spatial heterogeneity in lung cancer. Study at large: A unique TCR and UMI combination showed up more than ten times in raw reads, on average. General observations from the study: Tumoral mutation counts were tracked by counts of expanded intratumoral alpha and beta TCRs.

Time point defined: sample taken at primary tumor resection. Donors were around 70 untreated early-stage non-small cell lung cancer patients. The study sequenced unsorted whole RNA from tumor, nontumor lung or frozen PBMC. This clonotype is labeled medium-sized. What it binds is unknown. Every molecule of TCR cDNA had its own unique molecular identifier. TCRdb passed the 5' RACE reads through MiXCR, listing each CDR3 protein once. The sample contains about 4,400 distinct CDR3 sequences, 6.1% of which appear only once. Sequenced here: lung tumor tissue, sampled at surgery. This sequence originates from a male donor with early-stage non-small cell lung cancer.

CDR3 sequence (DNA): TGTGCCAGCAGCCCGGGAAGCGGCTATGGCTACACCTTC. Protein product: CASSPGSGYGYTF. The V gene is TRBV27, the J gene TRBJ1-2; D gene uncertain. V lost 6 bases to trimming and J lost 4 bases, with 12 bases between them. The CDR3 totals 13 residues. Germline CDR1 and CDR2: MNHEY and SMNVEV (reference sequence).